What follows is one T cell receptor beta chain and its context. The table came from immunoSEQ multiplex PCR; TCRdb's copy has only in-frame clones and leaves some out. Of 550,000 to 650,000 clones in the sample, roughly 96% were seen once. The V end was cut by 1 base, the J end by 2 bases, with 7 bases between. Germline V gene lookup returns CDR1 SGHDT and CDR2 YYEEEE. CDR3 length equals 13 residues. The data are from a study of shared clonotypes between healthy human individuals. CD8 cells regarded as naive lacked CD45RO, were positively chosen for CCR7, and omitted terminally differentiated effector memory CD45RA+ cells.

The chain links TRBV5-6 to TRBJ2-7; TRBD1 might be the D (6 bases). This sequence originates from a woman aged 30 to 39 in good health. Sequenced: naive CD8+ T cells sorted from blood. DNA for the CDR3: TGTGCCAGCAGCTTGTGGGACACCTACGAGCAGTACTTC. Residues: CASSLWDTYEQYF.